This TCR beta chain was profiled in a study of shared clonotypes between healthy human individuals (dated by TCRdb to 2018 to 2021). The study in broad terms: The cohort comprised two women and a few men aged 18 to 49 years. For each donor, CD4 naive and CD4 memory were each run on three plates, CD8 naive on two plates, and CD8 memory on one plate. Blood TCR repertoires of roughly five healthy adults were deeply sequenced to estimate repertoire size and the extent of clonotype sharing between individuals. To increase sequencing depth and limit assay-specific biases, different laboratories used diverse techniques to prepare libraries and sequence TCR repertoires. Per donor, leukapheresis produced somewhere between about 0.94 and 9.5 billion PBMCs.

Worth noting for this clone: The antigen it binds to is not known. Nothing much larger sits one base from this clone, and base qualities are not available.

From a lookup of the germline V gene, CDR1 and CDR2 are SGDLS and YYNGEE. The CDR3 contains 14 residues, cysteine and phenylalanine counted. Only the CDR3 portion is preserved as DNA: 42 bases, with reading frame beginning at the first base. Trimming takes 3 bases off V and 10 bases off J; junction bases not matched to a gene: 10. The donors were healthy, HIV-negative adults who had no recently reported acute infections or vaccinations. Only Caucasian adults living in Nashville, Tennessee, USA were represented among the donors. Magnetic negative selection was used to enrich CD4+ T cells, after which naive cells were positively selected on CD45RA and the negative fraction became the memory subset. Blood was obtained by leukapheresis, after which PBMCs were separated by Ficoll-Histopaque density gradient centrifugation and cryopreserved in liquid nitrogen vapor phase. Purity and quantity of every magnetically sorted T cell population were checked by analytical flow cytometry. From each sorted fraction, genomic DNA was isolated and quantified by UV absorbance on a Nanodrop 2000c.

Overall study results and their limits: Incomplete sequencing was indicated by rarefaction of sorted-subset datasets, despite the large sequencing depth. The small number of donors limited the genetic and exposure-history diversity represented. Only blood was sampled, and tissue TCR repertoires likely differ from those in blood. Larger estimated clonotype richness was generally found for naive subsets than for memory subsets. Pairwise subsampling led to the expectation that sequencing depth would affect the degree of clonotype sharing among donors. Sharing across several donors was observed for roughly 5% of naive CD4, over 3% of naive CD8, 2.3% of memory CD4, and around 0.42% of memory CD8 clonotypes. Clonotypes shared by all four sorted-subset donors showed higher generation probabilities than non-shared clonotypes.

TCR CDR3 regions were amplified from genomic DNA by multiplex PCR using the deep immunoSEQ assay. Genomic DNA extracted from each cell subset was distributed evenly over all wells of several immunoSEQ 96-well plates, and each plate served as one replicate. For sorted subsets, around 0.2 ug genomic DNA, equal to about 30,000 T cell genomes, was loaded into each replicate PCR. The purified libraries were quantified using a Qubit 3.0 fluorometer, sized with a Bioanalyzer 2100, and then quantified again using the KAPA Library Quantification kit. Every immunoSEQ 96-well plate was sequenced on a separate single-read 150-cycle Illumina NextSeq 550 flow cell. The paper's processing steps were these. Because the immunoSEQ output held only junctional sequences and lacked quality scores, the filtering could not match the filtering applied to full-length reads. To assign V/J genes and CDR3, sequences were annotated against IMGT germline references using PyIR, a Python wrapper for IgBLAST v1.9. Any read was removed if the V/J assignment was weak (E-value above 1e-6), the CDR3 was missing, or the read contained stop codons, out-of-frame junctions, or ambiguous translated residues. A V3J clonotype was defined by an identical inferred V gene, J gene, and CDR3 amino acid sequence. Percentage overlap between repertoires was computed as shared unique clonotypes divided by the size of the smaller repertoire. Three approaches were used to assess repertoire richness: RTK rarefaction, the Chao1 estimator, and Recon v2.1 estimates of unobserved clonotypes. Generation probabilities were computed with OLGA for all TCRbeta clonotypes obtained by the gDNA method from several donors. Not all clones reach the TCRdb copy of this immuneACCESS table, which keeps in-frame sequences only. Checked studies attribute under half of the gap to unresolved V genes and leave the rest unexplained. D and trimming come from the DNA, and the V and J calls and clone size come from that table. The sample records 2 million to 2.5 million clones, 90% to 96% of which are singletons. In total, the top ten clones hold around 0.13% of the sample.

Input material: naive CD4+ T cells sorted from blood. The cell subset or site label of this sample denotes: CD45RA+ positively selected. The clonotype was recovered from a man between 18 and 29 years old in good health. The sequence joins TRBV9 to TRBJ1-5; TRBD1 lines up with 7 middle nucleotides. CDR3 region: CASSEGAIPHPQHF. The nucleotide sequence reads as follows: TGTGCCAGCAGCGAGGGGGCCATTCCTCACCCCCAGCATTTT.